These 27 T cell receptor beta chains came from one sample sequenced in a study of blood T cell repertoires in COVID-19. Clones were read by immunoSEQ multiplex PCR, and TCRdb kept only the in-frame ones, dropping some. The table lists some 74,000 clones, roughly 84% of them singletons. Input material: peripheral blood. The receptors stem from a man older than 75 with acute or convalescent COVID-19.

V is TRBV7-9 and J is TRBJ1-1; D gene ambiguous. This CDR3 comprises 16 residues. Germline CDR1 SEHNR, CDR2 FQNEAQ (reference sequence). V lost 2 bases to trimming and J lost 1 base, with 14 bases between them. CDR3 sequence: CASSLFTQLPNTEAFF. In DNA form, the CDR3 reads TGTGCCAGCAGCTTATTTACACAGCTGCCGAACACTGAAGCTTTCTTT.

The chain employs TRBV7-9 and TRBJ2-7, with 8 bases that match TRBD1. The germline gives CDR1 SEHNR, CDR2 FQNEAQ (reference sequence). J was trimmed by 5 bases and V by 4 bases; bases with no gene match: 7. The length of the CDR3 is 14 residues. The CDR3 coding sequence is TGTGCCAGCAGCTCCTCGGACAGGGTACACGAGCAGTACTTC. Its protein product is CASSSSDRVHEQYF. The entire variable domain, with the rest obtained from reference TRBV7-9 and TRBJ2-7, is as follows: DTGVSQNPRHKITKRGQNVTFRCDPISEHNRLYWYRQTLGQGPEFLTYFQNEAQLEKSRLLSDRFSAERPKGSFSTLEIQRTEQGDSAMYLCASSSSDRVHEQYFGPGTRLTVT.

This clone was detected a few times. V usage is TRBV29-1 and J usage is TRBJ2-1; perhaps TRBD1 as D (5 bases). V was pared by 4 bases and J by 3 bases, with 7 bases between. Germline V lookup: CDR1 SQVTM, CDR2 ANQGSEA. The CDR3 is 12 amino acids. The CDR3: CSVGQLYNEQFF. For the CDR3, the DNA is TGCAGCGTTGGACAGCTCTACAATGAGCAGTTCTTC.

This clone was seen once. The chain uses TRBV7-9 and TRBJ2-1; 7 bases are a match to TRBD2. The CDR3 is 16 residues long. Germline V gives CDR1 SEHNR, CDR2 FQNEAQ (reference sequence). Trimming at V came to 7 bases and at J to 6 bases, leaving 15 bases not matched to a gene. The CDR3, as DNA: TGTGCCAGCACCCTCTCAGGAGTGGGCGGGGGCAATGAGCAGTTCTTC. Its translation: CASTLSGVGGGNEQFF.

The chain couples TRBV16 to TRBJ1-6; TRBD1 agrees at 7 bases. Trimming removed 4 bases from V and 8 bases from J; junction bases left unmatched: 5. CDR3 length equals 14 residues. Germline V gene sequence: CDR1 KGHSY, CDR2 FQNENV. CDR3 nucleotide sequence: TGTGCCAGCAGCCCAGGGACAGCCGATTCACCCCTCCACTTT. Protein: CASSPGTADSPLHF.

The chain recombines TRBV21-1 with TRBJ2-7; the table's D call, TRBD2, was not checked against the DNA. TRBV21-1 is a pseudogene. CDR3 length equals 18 residues. In nucleotides, the CDR3 is TGTGCCAGCAGCACGACTAGCGGGGGCCATAACCTTCACTACGAGCAGTACTTC. Its protein product is CASSTTSGGHNLHYEQYF.

V and J are TRBV5-1 and TRBJ2-2; maybe TRBD1 (5 bases). This CDR3 is 14 amino acids long. The V end lost 5 bases, the J end lost 1 base, and 9 bases lay between the germline ends. CDR1 is SGHRS and CDR2 is YFSETQ in the germline V gene. CDR3 amino acids: CASSPTGNTGELFF. The DNA of the CDR3 is TGCGCCAGCAGTCCCACAGGGAACACCGGGGAGCTGTTTTTT.

This chain links TRBV2 with TRBJ2-5, with 7 bases fitting TRBD1. The trim removed 4 bases at V and 5 bases at J, leaving 7 bases unmatched. The CDR3 extends over 14 amino acids. Germline CDR1 and CDR2: SNHLY and FYNNEI. Here the CDR3 DNA reads TGTGCCAGCAGTGGGACAGGTAAACAGGAGACCCAGTACTTC. Its protein is CASSGTGKQETQYF.

The sample holds a few counts of this clone. The V and J genes are TRBV28 and TRBJ1-5, with 9 positions matching TRBD1. The CDR3 spans 15 residues. After removal of 6 bases from V and 4 bases from J, the junction contained 7 bases not matched to a gene. Germline values: CDR1 MDHEN, CDR2 SYDVKM. Written as DNA, the CDR3 is TGTGCCAGCAGAGGGACAGGGAAAAGGAATCAGCCCCAGCATTTT. Translating it yields CASRGTGKRNQPQHF.

The V and J genes are TRBV5-7 and TRBJ1-3; the match to TRBD1 covers 11 bases. TRBV5-7 is reported as an ORF; its role is uncertain. There are 15 residues in the CDR3. With V trimmed by 4 bases and J by 4 bases, 4 bases remained unmatched. The CDR3 sequence: CASSLGTGGGNTIYF. In DNA, the CDR3 is TGTGCCAGCAGCCTAGGGACAGGGGGAGGAAACACCATATATTTT.

CDR3 loop: CASSPSYRGLEETQYF. The CDR3 DNA reads TGTGCCAGCAGCCCGTCGTACAGGGGGCTGGAAGAGACCCAGTACTTC. This sequence joins TRBV7-9 and TRBJ2-5; 9 bases are shared with TRBD1. From germline, CDR1 is SEHNR and CDR2 FQNEAQ (reference sequence). The CDR3 totals 16 residues. Germline trimming cut 5 bases from V and 3 bases from J; bases unmatched to any gene: 10.

The V gene is TRBV11-1, the J gene TRBJ2-7; tentatively, D is TRBD2 (5 bases). This CDR3 is 14 amino acids long. In germline, CDR1 is SGHAT, CDR2 FQDESV (reference sequence). The V end was cut by 0 bases, the J end by 6 bases, with 12 bases between. The chain's CDR3 is CASSLAGVAREQYF. DNA of the CDR3: TGTGCCAGCAGCTTAGCGGGAGTAGCCCGCGAGCAGTACTTC.

The V gene is TRBV28, the J gene TRBJ2-1; possibly TRBD2 for D (6 bases). The CDR3 spans 14 residues. Germline CDR1 MDHEN, CDR2 SYDVKM. V was pared by 7 bases and J by 0 bases, with 10 bases between. The CDR3 DNA reads as TGTGCCAGCATTGGGGGGAGCTCCTACAATGAGCAGTTCTTC. It encodes CASIGGSSYNEQFF.

This clone was picked up a small number of times. The chain recombines TRBV6-2 or TRBV6-3 with TRBJ2-2, with 11 bases aligning to TRBD1. There are 17 residues in the CDR3. Losses at the gene ends were 6 bases for V and 4 bases for J; bases not matched to a gene: 10. Germline CDR1 and CDR2: MNHEY and SVGEGT. Written as DNA, the CDR3 is TGTGCCAGCAGCACGGACAGGGGGCTATCCCTCACCGGGGAGCTGTTTTTT. It translates to CASSTDRGLSLTGELFF.

This sequence joins TRBV29-1 and TRBJ1-1, with D possibly being TRBD1 (5 bases). The CDR3 is 12 residues long. CDR1 and CDR2 (germline): SQVTM, ANQGSEA. V was pared by 7 bases and J by 9 bases, with 18 bases between. The CDR3 coding sequence is TGCAGCGCGGGACCGGGGTTCACCCAAGCTTTCTTT. Translated, it gives CSAGPGFTQAFF.

V usage is TRBV20-1 and J usage is TRBJ2-5, with TRBD2 matching over 10 bases. Trimming at V came to 3 bases and at J to 2 bases, leaving 6 bases not matched to a gene. The CDR3 spans 15 residues. Germline CDR1 and CDR2: DFQATT and SNEGSKA (reference sequence). CDR3 loop: CSASSNSGGQETQYF. As DNA, the CDR3 is TGCAGTGCTAGTAGTAATAGCGGGGGGCAAGAGACCCAGTACTTC.

This sequence joins TRBV18 and TRBJ1-5; tentative D call: TRBD1 (5 bases). Trimming left V 5 bases short and J 0 bases short, with 11 bases between. This CDR3 is built from 15 residues. Per germline, CDR1 KGHSH and CDR2 LQKENI. The CDR3 coding sequence is TGTGCCAGCTCATCGGACAAACATAGCAATCAGCCCCAGCATTTT. Protein sequence: CASSSDKHSNQPQHF.

This clone was seen a single time. V usage is TRBV5-1 and J usage is TRBJ2-3; 7 nucleotides line up with TRBD1. This CDR3 comprises 16 residues. Losses at the gene ends were 0 bases for V and 2 bases for J; bases not matched to a gene: 6. Looked up from germline, CDR1 is SGHRS and CDR2 is YFSETQ. CDR3 protein: CASSLEGQRTTDTQYF. CDR3 nucleotide sequence: TGCGCCAGCAGCTTGGAGGGACAGAGAACCACAGATACGCAGTATTTT.

This chain connects TRBV4-3 to TRBJ1-6; 8 bases are a match to TRBD1. CDR3 length equals 15 residues. The V segment lost 2 bases and the J segment 12 bases; nucleotides outside the gene matches: 9. The germline V gene encodes CDR1 LGHNA and CDR2 YSLEER. CDR3 bases: TGCGCCAGCAGCCAATCTACAGGGGGGGTACAACCCCTCCACTTT. This sequence encodes CASSQSTGGVQPLHF.

The chain employs TRBV5-1 and TRBJ2-2; weak D call: TRBD2 (5 bases). V was trimmed by 0 bases and J by 4 bases, leaving 7 bases between them. Germline V CDR1 and CDR2: SGHRS, YFSETQ. This CDR3 spans 14 amino acids. In DNA form, the CDR3 reads TGCGCCAGCAGCTTGGGGGAGTCCACCGGGGAGCTGTTTTTT. Translating gives CASSLGESTGELFF.

CDR3 in amino acids: CASSEALNPTGELFF. As DNA, the CDR3 is TGTGCCAGCAGCGAAGCCTTGAATCCCACCGGGGAGCTGTTTTTT. J is TRBJ2-2 and V is TRBV5-4; D gene ambiguous. CDR1 and CDR2 from the germline V gene are SGHNT and YYREEE (reference sequence). V lost 4 bases and J 4 bases, leaving 14 bases between the germline ends. The CDR3 contains 15 residues.

This chain joins TRBV7-2 and TRBJ1-4; D is undetermined. Germline-derived CDR1 and CDR2 are SGHTA and FQGNSA. This CDR3 has 15 amino acids. V lost 1 base and J 7 bases, leaving 13 bases between the germline ends. In DNA form, the CDR3 reads TGTGCCAGCAGCTTAGGCGTCAGGCGAATTGAAAAACTGTTTTTT. Translated, it gives CASSLGVRRIEKLFF.

Details on this clone: Within the sample, other DNA sequences also encode this same CDR3. The rearrangement uses TRBV28 and TRBJ1-3; D uncertain. This CDR3 is built from 14 residues. V was clipped by 5 bases and J by 1 base, with 9 bases between them. Germline V gives CDR1 MDHEN, CDR2 SYDVKM. CDR3 in amino acids: CASSSGTSGNTIYF. The CDR3 DNA follows: TGTGCCAGCAGTAGCGGAACGTCTGGAAACACCATATATTTT.

The V and J genes are TRBV2 and TRBJ1-5; the D gene is possibly TRBD1 (5 bases). The V end lost 7 bases, the J end lost 5 bases, and 15 bases lay between the germline ends. CDR1 is SNHLY, CDR2 FYNNEI, per germline. The CDR3 sequence is 14 residues long. The CDR3 sequence: CASIGGSTDQPQHF. DNA for the CDR3: TGTGCCAGCATTGGGGGGTCGACCGATCAGCCCCAGCATTTT.

The chain couples TRBV27 to TRBJ2-2, with 7 bases that match TRBD1. This CDR3 is built from 15 residues. Germline V CDR1 and CDR2: MNHEY, SMNVEV (reference sequence). After removal of 8 bases from V and 3 bases from J, the junction contained 9 bases not matched to a gene. The CDR3 DNA sequence: TGTGCCAGCTCGGTCGGGCAGGGGGACACCGGGGAGCTGTTTTTT. This codes for CASSVGQGDTGELFF.

This chain uses TRBV2 with TRBJ1-5; D might be TRBD1 (6 bases). Looked up from germline, CDR1 is SNHLY and CDR2 is FYNNEI. The CDR3 consists of 17 residues. Trimming left V 8 bases short and J 2 bases short, with 22 bases between. The CDR3 sequence: CASVEFGGAGGNQPQHF. For the CDR3, the DNA is TGTGCCAGCGTTGAGTTCGGGGGGGCAGGGGGCAATCAGCCCCAGCATTTT. The variable domain in full, completed from reference TRBV2 and TRBJ1-5, reads EPEVTQTPSHQVTQMGQEVILRCVPISNHLYFYWYRQILGQKVEFLVSFYNNEISEKSEIFDDQFSVERPDGSNFTLKIRSTKLEDSAMYFCASVEFGGAGGNQPQHFGDGTRLSIL.

This clone was recorded a few times. The J gene is TRBJ1-2, the V gene TRBV6-5, with D perhaps TRBD1 (6 bases). Trimming took off 2 bases at V and 4 bases at J, with 17 bases between the two ends. The CDR3 consists of 16 residues. Germline CDR1 and CDR2: MNHEY and SVGAGI. The DNA of the CDR3 is TGTGCCAGCAGTTACATAGGGGGGGGGCAGGCCTATGGCTACACCTTC. Its protein product is CASSYIGGGQAYGYTF.